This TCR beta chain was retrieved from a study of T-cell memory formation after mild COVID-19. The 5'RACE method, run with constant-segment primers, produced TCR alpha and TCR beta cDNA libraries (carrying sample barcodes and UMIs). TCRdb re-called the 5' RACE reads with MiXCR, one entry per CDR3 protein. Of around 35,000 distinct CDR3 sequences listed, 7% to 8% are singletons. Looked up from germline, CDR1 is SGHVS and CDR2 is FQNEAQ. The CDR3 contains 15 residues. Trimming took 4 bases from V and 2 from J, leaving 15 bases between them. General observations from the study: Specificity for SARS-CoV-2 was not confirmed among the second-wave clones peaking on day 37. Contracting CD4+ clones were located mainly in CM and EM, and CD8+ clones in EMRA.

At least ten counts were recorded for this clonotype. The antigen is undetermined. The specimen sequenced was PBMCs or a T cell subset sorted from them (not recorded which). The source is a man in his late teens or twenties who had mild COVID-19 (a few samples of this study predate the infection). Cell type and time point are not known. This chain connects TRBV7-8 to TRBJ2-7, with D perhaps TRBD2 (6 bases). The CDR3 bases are TGTGCCAGCAGCTCCCCGATGTGGGGGGCCTACGAGCAGTACGTC. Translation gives CASSSPMWGAYEQYV.